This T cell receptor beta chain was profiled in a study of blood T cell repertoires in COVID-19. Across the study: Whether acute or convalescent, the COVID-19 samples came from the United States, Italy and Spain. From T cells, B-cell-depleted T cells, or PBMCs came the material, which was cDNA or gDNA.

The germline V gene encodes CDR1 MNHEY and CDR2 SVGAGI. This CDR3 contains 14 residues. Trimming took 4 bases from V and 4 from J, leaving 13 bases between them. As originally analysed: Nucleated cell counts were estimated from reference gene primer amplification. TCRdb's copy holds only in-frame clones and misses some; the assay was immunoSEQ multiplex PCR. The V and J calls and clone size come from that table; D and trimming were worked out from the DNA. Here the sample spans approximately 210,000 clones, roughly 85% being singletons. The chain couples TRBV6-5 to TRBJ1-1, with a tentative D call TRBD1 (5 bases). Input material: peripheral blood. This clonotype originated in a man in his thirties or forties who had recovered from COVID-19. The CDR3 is CASSLRGRGTEAFF. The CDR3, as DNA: TGTGCCAGCAGTTTACGGGGGAGGGGCACTGAAGCTTTCTTT.